This TCR beta chain was captured by sequencing in a study of blood T cell repertoires in COVID-19. Study-level information: The United States, Italy and Spain provided the acute and convalescent COVID-19 samples. PBMCs, B-cell-depleted T cells, or T cells provided the cDNA or gDNA that made up the material.

How the authors handled the data: Amplified reference gene primers provided the basis for estimating nucleated cell counts. The data were produced by immunoSEQ multiplex PCR, yet TCRdb's version contains in-frame clones alone and is incomplete. For V, J and clone size, that table is used; D and trimming come from the DNA. The data contain about 240,000 clones, approximately 82% of them seen just once; the ten biggest clones take up roughly 2%. The sample was peripheral blood. This TCR was sampled from a man aged 25-40 years who had recovered from COVID-19.

CDR3 DNA: TGCAGCGGCCGGACAGGGTCACGCAATGAGCAGTTCTTC. Translating it yields CSGRTGSRNEQFF. The chain joins TRBV29-1 to TRBJ2-1; 8 nucleotides align to TRBD1. The CDR3 is 13 amino acids. V lost 7 bases, J lost 6 bases, and 8 bases stayed unmatched. The V gene's germline CDR1 is SQVTM and CDR2 ANQGSEA.